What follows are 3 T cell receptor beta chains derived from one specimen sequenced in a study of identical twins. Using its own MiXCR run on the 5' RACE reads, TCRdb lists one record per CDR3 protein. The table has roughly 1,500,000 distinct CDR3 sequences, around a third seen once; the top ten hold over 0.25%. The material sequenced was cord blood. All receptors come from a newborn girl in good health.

CDR3 nucleotide sequence: TGTGCCAGCAGCACTTCGACAGGGCATAATTCACCCCTCCACTTT. Protein: CASSTSTGHNSPLHF. The chain uses TRBV7-9 and TRBJ1-6, with 7 positions matching TRBD1. Germline lookup yields CDR1 SEHNR and CDR2 FQNEAQ (reference sequence). This CDR3 region has 15 residues. The V segment lost 5 bases and the J segment 5 bases; nucleotides outside the gene matches: 6.

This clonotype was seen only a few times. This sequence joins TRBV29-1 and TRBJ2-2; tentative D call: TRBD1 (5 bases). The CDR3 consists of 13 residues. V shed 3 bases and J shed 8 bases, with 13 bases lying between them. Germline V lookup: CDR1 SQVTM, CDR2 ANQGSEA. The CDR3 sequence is CSVDVQKGGELFF. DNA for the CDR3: TGCAGCGTTGATGTCCAAAAGGGGGGGGAGCTGTTTTTT.

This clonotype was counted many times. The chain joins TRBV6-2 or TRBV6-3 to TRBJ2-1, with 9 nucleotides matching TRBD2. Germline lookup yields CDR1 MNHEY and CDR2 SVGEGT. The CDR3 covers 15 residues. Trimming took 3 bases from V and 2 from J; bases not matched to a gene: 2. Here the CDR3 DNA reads TGTGCCAGCAGTTATGGCGGGGGGGCCTACAATGAGCAGTTCTTC. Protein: CASSYGGGAYNEQFF.